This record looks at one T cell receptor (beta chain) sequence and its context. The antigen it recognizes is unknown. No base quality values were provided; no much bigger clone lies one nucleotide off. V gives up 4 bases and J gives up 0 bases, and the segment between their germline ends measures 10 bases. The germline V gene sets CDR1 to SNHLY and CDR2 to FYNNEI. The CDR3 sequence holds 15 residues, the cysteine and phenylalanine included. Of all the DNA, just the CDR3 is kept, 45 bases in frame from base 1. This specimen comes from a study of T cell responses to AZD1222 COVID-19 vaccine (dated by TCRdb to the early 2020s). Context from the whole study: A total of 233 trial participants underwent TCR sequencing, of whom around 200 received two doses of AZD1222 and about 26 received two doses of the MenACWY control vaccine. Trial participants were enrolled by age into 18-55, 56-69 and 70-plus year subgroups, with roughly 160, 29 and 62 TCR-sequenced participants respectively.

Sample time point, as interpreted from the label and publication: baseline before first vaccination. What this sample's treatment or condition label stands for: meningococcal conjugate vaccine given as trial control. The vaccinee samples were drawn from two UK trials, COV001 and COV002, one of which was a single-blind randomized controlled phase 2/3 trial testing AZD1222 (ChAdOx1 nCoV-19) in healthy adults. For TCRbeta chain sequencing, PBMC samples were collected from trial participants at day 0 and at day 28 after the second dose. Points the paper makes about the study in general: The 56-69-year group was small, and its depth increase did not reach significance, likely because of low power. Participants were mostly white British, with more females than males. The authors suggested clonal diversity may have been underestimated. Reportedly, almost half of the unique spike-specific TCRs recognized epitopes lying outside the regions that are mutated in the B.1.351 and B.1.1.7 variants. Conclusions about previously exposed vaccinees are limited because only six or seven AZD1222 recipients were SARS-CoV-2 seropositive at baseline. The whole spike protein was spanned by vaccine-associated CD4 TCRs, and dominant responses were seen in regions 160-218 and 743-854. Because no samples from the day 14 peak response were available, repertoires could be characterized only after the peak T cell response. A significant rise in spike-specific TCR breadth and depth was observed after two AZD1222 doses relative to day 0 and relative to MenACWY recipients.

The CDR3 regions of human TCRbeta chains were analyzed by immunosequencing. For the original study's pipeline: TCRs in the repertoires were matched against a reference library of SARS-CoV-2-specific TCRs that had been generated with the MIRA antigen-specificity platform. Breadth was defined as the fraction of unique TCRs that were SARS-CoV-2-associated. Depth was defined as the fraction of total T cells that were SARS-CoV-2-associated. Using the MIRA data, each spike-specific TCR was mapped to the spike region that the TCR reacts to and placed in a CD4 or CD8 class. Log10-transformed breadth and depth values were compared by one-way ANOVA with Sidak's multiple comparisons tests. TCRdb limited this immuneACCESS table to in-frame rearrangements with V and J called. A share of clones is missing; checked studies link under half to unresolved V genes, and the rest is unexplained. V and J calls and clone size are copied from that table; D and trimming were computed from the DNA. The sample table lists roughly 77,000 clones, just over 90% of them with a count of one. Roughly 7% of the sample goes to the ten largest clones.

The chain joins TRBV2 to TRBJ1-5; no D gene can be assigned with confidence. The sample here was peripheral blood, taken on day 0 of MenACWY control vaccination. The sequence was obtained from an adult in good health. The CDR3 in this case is CASSAGQVSNQPQHF. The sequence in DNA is TGTGCCAGCAGTGCTGGGCAGGTTAGCAATCAGCCCCAGCATTTT.